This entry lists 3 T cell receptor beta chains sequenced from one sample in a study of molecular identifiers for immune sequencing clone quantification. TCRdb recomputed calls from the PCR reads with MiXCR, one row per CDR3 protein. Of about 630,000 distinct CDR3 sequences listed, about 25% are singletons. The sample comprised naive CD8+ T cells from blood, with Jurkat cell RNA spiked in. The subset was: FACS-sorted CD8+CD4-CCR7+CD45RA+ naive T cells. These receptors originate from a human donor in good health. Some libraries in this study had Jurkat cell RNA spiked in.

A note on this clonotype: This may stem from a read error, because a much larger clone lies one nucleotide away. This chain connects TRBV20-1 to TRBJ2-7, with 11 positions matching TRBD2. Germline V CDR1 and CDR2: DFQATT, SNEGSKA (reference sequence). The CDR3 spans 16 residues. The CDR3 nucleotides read TGCGGTGCTAGAGTGGCTAGCGGGAGGACCCCGCCCGAGCAGTACTTC. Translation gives CGARVASGRTPPEQYF.

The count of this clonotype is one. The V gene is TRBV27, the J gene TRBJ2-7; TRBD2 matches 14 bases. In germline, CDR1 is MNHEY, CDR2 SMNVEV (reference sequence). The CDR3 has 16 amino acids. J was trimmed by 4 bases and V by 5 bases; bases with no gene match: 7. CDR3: CASSGQGLAGVYEQYF. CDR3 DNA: TGTGCCAGCAGTGGACAGGGACTAGCGGGAGTTTACGAGCAGTACTTC.

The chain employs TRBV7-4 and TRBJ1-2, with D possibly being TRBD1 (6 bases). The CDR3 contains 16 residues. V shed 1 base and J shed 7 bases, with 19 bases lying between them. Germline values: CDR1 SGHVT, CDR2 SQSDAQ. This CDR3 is CASSLVSLAGALGYTF. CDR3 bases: TGTGCCAGCAGCTTAGTATCGTTAGCGGGGGCTCTTGGCTACACCTTC.